This T cell receptor beta chain was documented in a study of cytomegalovirus exposure and HLA in healthy donors. Donors consisted of healthy bone marrow donors. Germline CDR1 reads SEHNR; CDR2 reads FQNEAQ (reference sequence). CDR3 length: 14 residues. Trimming removed 3 bases from V and 5 bases from J; junction bases left unmatched: 7. Amplification used 60 Vbeta primers and 13 Jbeta primers. TCRdb keeps only in-frame clones here, not all; method: immunoSEQ multiplex PCR. The sample contains more than 60,000 clones, around 68% of which appear only once. This clone occurred once. No antigen is known for it. Overall study results and limits: What a later analysis showed was that several of the most significant clusters appeared linked to common viral pathogens. Sequencing probably produced one cluster of sequence variants that were highly shared.

The sequence was collected from a man aged 35 to 55 in good health and CMV-seropositive. Input material: PBMCs. V and J are TRBV7-9 and TRBJ2-7; 7 bases agree with TRBD1. Written as DNA, the CDR3 is TGTGCCAGCAGCTTGGGGTACAGGGGCCACGAGCAGTACTTC. It translates to CASSLGYRGHEQYF.